Following are 22 T cell receptor beta chains from one sample sequenced in a study of shared T cell receptors in the human thymus. Profiling relied on immunoSEQ multiplex PCR, and the TCRdb table lists in-frame clones only, not all of them. Of about 660,000 clones listed, around nine tenths are singletons. These data also featured in a second study, about human thymus T cells.

The sample taken for sequencing was thymocytes. These receptors all come from a boy under two years old with a congenital heart defect.

This clone was detected only once. The chain joins TRBV6-1 to TRBJ1-2; no clear D gene. This CDR3 comprises 10 residues. V was trimmed by 6 bases and J by 8 bases, leaving 7 bases between them. CDR1 is MNHNS and CDR2 is SASEGT in the germline V gene. CDR3 loop: CASSPLGYTF. The CDR3, as DNA: TGTGCCAGCAGCCCCTTGGGCTACACCTTC.

This clone was picked up one time. The V call is TRBV29-1, the J call TRBJ2-5, with D perhaps matching TRBD1 (6 bases). V gave up 6 bases and J gave up 4 bases, with 18 bases separating them. In germline, CDR1 is SQVTM, CDR2 ANQGSEA. The CDR3 loop spans 14 amino acids. In DNA form, the CDR3 reads TGCAGCGTCCCACTTAGGGGGAGAGGAGAGACCCAGTACTTC. Its protein is CSVPLRGRGETQYF.

V usage is TRBV4-3 and J usage is TRBJ2-3, with 10 bases that match TRBD2. The V segment lost 1 base and the J segment 3 bases; nucleotides outside the gene matches: 7. The germline V gene encodes CDR1 LGHNA and CDR2 YSLEER. This CDR3 contains 17 residues. This CDR3 reads CASSQGPASGRTDTQYF. CDR3 coding DNA: TGCGCCAGCAGCCAAGGCCCAGCTAGCGGGAGAACAGATACGCAGTATTTT.

This clone was seen once. In nucleotides, the CDR3 is TGCGCCAGCAGACAACGACAGGTTTCGAACACCGGGGAGCTGTTTTTT. This gives the protein CASRQRQVSNTGELFF. V gene TRBV23-1 combines with J gene TRBJ2-2, with D perhaps matching TRBD1 (6 bases). TRBV23-1 is given ORF status, its function remaining uncertain. The germline V and J ends were trimmed by 6 bases and 0 bases, with 14 bases remaining between them. The CDR3 has 16 amino acids.

This chain links TRBV30 with TRBJ2-7, with 10 bases fitting TRBD1. This CDR3 is built from 15 residues. The junction had 9 bases not matched to a gene; V was cut back by 2 bases and J by 5 bases. The V gene's germline CDR1 is GTSNPN and CDR2 SVGIG (reference sequence). The chain's CDR3 is CAWSRALGTGDEQYF. The DNA for the CDR3 is TGTGCCTGGAGTCGGGCCCTCGGGACAGGGGACGAGCAGTACTTC. Supplemented by reference TRBV30 and TRBJ2-7, the full variable domain reads SQTIHQWPATLVQPVGSPLSLECTVEGTSNPNLYWYRQAAGRGLQLLFYSVGIGQISSEVPQNLSASRPQDRQFILSSKKLLLSDSGFYLCAWSRALGTGDEQYFGPGTRLTVT.

V usage is TRBV19 and J usage is TRBJ2-3; 11 bases are a match to TRBD1. Germline V CDR1 and CDR2: LNHDA, SQIVND (reference sequence). The CDR3 extends over 17 amino acids. The V segment lost 6 bases and the J segment 3 bases; nucleotides outside the gene matches: 11. CDR3 protein: CASRGRTGGAGTDTQYF. The CDR3 DNA reads as TGTGCCAGTAGGGGAAGGACAGGGGGCGCCGGTACAGATACGCAGTATTTT.

In this sample, this clone turned up once. This sequence joins TRBV27 and TRBJ2-7; D unclear. V was pared by 6 bases and J by 0 bases, with 15 bases between. CDR3 length: 15 amino acids. Looked up from germline, CDR1 is MNHEY and CDR2 is SMNVEV (reference sequence). CDR3: CASRFKTESSYEQYF. CDR3 coding DNA: TGTGCCAGCAGATTTAAAACAGAGAGCTCCTACGAGCAGTACTTC.

The V gene is TRBV5-4, the J gene TRBJ2-7, with 7 bases identical to TRBD2. The germline V gene encodes CDR1 SGHNT and CDR2 YYREEE (reference sequence). The CDR3 runs 14 residues. V shed 4 bases, J shed 4 bases, and the junction held 8 bases outside the gene matches. For the CDR3, the DNA is TGTGCCAGCAGCGTCCCGGGACTAAAGTACGAGCAGTACTTC. Amino acid sequence: CASSVPGLKYEQYF.

This rearrangement joins TRBV15 to TRBJ2-1, with 7 bases matching TRBD1. V trimming: 3 bases; J trimming: 12 bases; junction bases outside the gene matches: 23. This CDR3 is built from 18 residues. Germline CDR1 is LNHNV and CDR2 is YYDKDF (reference sequence). CDR3 amino acids: CATSSHHASTGSRIGQFF. DNA for the CDR3: TGTGCCACCAGCAGTCACCATGCCTCGACAGGGTCCCGTATTGGGCAGTTCTTC. Full variable domain (outside the CDR3, taken from reference TRBV15 and TRBJ2-1): DAMVIQNPRYQVTQFGKPVTLSCSQTLNHNVMYWYQQKSSQAPKLLFHYYDKDFNNEADTPDNFQSRRPNTSFCFLDIRSPGLGDTAMYLCATSSHHASTGSRIGQFFGPGTRLTVL.

The CDR3: CASSRPSGNEQFF. The CDR3 coding sequence is TGTGCCAGCAGCCGCCCTTCCGGGAATGAGCAGTTCTTC. This chain uses TRBV7-2 with TRBJ2-1; no reliable D call. There are 13 residues in the CDR3. Germline CDR1 reads SGHTA; CDR2 reads FQGNSA. V was clipped by 5 bases and J by 7 bases, with 12 bases between them.

The chain links TRBV19 to TRBJ1-1; the match to TRBD1 covers 11 bases. Germline V gene data show CDR1 as LNHDA and CDR2 as SQIVND (reference sequence). The CDR3 runs to 17 residues. V dropped 7 bases and J dropped 6; count of bases not matched to a gene: 16. The CDR3 loop reads CASTSPWDRGKRAEAFF. The CDR3 DNA is TGTGCCAGTACCTCACCCTGGGACAGGGGGAAGAGGGCTGAAGCTTTCTTT.

This chain links TRBV6-5 with TRBJ2-7; 9 positions agree with TRBD1. The CDR3 extends over 15 amino acids. Germline V gene sequence: CDR1 MNHEY, CDR2 SVGAGI. J was trimmed by 5 bases and V by 2 bases; bases with no gene match: 7. CDR3 in amino acids: CASSYGTGKGNEQYF. The CDR3 coding sequence is TGTGCCAGCAGTTACGGGACAGGGAAAGGGAACGAGCAGTACTTC.

This rearrangement joins TRBV14 to TRBJ2-4; D uncertain. V gave up 4 bases and J gave up 0 bases, with 13 bases separating them. The germline CDR1 and CDR2 sequences are SGHDN and FVKESK. The CDR3 is 16 residues long. CDR3 DNA sequence: TGTGCCAGCAGCCTTGGTCGTGGAGTAGCCAAAAACATTCAGTACTTC. Its protein is CASSLGRGVAKNIQYF.

V gene TRBV28 combines with J gene TRBJ2-6; D gene unclear. Germline V gives CDR1 MDHEN, CDR2 SYDVKM. Trimming took off 5 bases at V and 1 base at J, with 15 bases between the two ends. This CDR3 region has 17 residues. Here the CDR3 DNA reads TGTGCCAGCAGTCTCCTAGTTACCCAGTCTGGGGCCAACGTCCTGACTTTC. This encodes CASSLLVTQSGANVLTF.

V and J are TRBV19 and TRBJ2-4; D may be TRBD2 (5 bases). The CDR3 has 17 amino acids. V shed 0 bases and J shed 3 bases, with 15 bases lying between them. Germline V lookup: CDR1 LNHDA, CDR2 SQIVND (reference sequence). CDR3 protein: CASSIDLEAYYKNIQYF. CDR3 coding DNA: TGTGCCAGTAGTATAGATTTGGAGGCCTACTACAAAAACATTCAGTACTTC.

This sequence joins TRBV7-8 and TRBJ2-4; D is possibly TRBD1 (6 bases). Deletions cut 0 bases from V and 8 bases from J, with 23 bases between. The CDR3 covers 18 residues. Germline CDR1 SGHVS, CDR2 FQNEAQ. CDR3 nucleotides: TGTGCCAGCAGCTTAGCGGGGGCTACTAGGGGGACCTCAGACATTCAGTACTTC. Encoded protein: CASSLAGATRGTSDIQYF. Using reference TRBV7-8 and TRBJ2-4 for the parts outside the CDR3, the full variable domain is GAGVSQSPRYKVAKRGQDVALRCDPISGHVSLFWYQQALGQGPEFLTYFQNEAQLDKSGLPSDRFFAERPEGSVSTLKIQRTQQEDSAVYLCASSLAGATRGTSDIQYFGAGTRLSVL.

The chain combines TRBV5-8 with TRBJ2-7, with D possibly being TRBD1 (6 bases). This CDR3 has 18 amino acids. Trimming removed 0 bases at V and 0 bases at J, with 19 bases between. Germline V CDR1 and CDR2: SGHTS, YDEGEE. CDR3 DNA sequence: TGTGCCAGCAGCTTGGAAGGGGGAAGTGGGGCCAGCTCCTACGAGCAGTACTTC. The encoded protein is CASSLEGGSGASSYEQYF.

This chain connects TRBV11-2 to TRBJ2-3, with TRBD2 identical over 10 bases. This CDR3 has 18 residues. CDR1 and CDR2 from the germline V gene are SGHAT and FQNNGV. The ends lost 0 bases at V and 2 bases at J; junction bases unmatched: 8. The CDR3, as DNA: TGTGCCAGCAGCTTAGATTTTCCCACTAGCGGGGACACAGATACGCAGTATTTT. Encoded protein: CASSLDFPTSGDTDTQYF.

The V and J genes are TRBV4-3 and TRBJ2-7; maybe TRBD1 (8 bases). V lost 4 bases and J 1 base, leaving 17 bases between the germline ends. Germline CDR1 and CDR2: LGHNA and YSLEER. This CDR3 comprises 16 residues. Here the CDR3 reads CASSPRTGRGSYEQYF. CDR3 nucleotides: TGCGCCAGCAGCCCCCGGACAGGGAGGGGGTCCTACGAGCAGTACTTC.

This clone was seen just once. The rearrangement joins TRBV7-6 to TRBJ2-5, with D unclear. This CDR3 contains 12 residues. Germline-derived CDR1 and CDR2 are SGHVS and FNYEAQ. The V and J ends lost 2 bases and 7 bases respectively, with 8 bases between them. The CDR3 DNA sequence: TGTGCCAGCAGCTTACCCCCAGGGACCCAGTACTTC. This encodes CASSLPPGTQYF.

This chain links TRBV4-1 with TRBJ2-1; 12 bases fit TRBD2. The CDR3 totals 19 residues. Germline values: CDR1 MGHRA, CDR2 YSYEKL. J was trimmed by 2 bases and V by 4 bases; bases with no gene match: 12. CDR3 sequence: CASSPSLAGGPPPYNEQFF. The CDR3 nucleotides read TGCGCCAGCAGCCCATCACTAGCGGGAGGCCCGCCGCCCTACAATGAGCAGTTCTTC.

The rearrangement uses TRBV28 and TRBJ2-7, with 11 bases lining up with TRBD1. V lost 2 bases, J lost 6 bases, and 9 bases stayed unmatched. This CDR3 has 16 amino acids. The germline V gene has CDR1 MDHEN and CDR2 SYDVKM. In DNA form, the CDR3 reads TGTGCCAGCAGTTTACGGGATAGGACAGGGGGCTGCGAGCAGTACTTC. Translation gives CASSLRDRTGGCEQYF.